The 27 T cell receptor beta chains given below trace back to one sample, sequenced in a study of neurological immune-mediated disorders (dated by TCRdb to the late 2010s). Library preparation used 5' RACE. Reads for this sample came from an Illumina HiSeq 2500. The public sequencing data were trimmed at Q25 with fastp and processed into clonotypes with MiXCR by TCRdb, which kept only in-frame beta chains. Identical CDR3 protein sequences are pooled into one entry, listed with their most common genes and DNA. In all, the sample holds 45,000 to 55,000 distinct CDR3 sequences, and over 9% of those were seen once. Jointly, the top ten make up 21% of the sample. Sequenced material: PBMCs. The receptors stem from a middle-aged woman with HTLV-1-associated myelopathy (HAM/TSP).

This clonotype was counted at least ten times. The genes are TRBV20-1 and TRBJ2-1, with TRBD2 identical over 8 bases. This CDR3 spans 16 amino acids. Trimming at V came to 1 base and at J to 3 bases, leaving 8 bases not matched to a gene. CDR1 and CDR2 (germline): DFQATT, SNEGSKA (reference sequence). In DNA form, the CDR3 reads TGCAGTGCTAGAGTGGACAGCCGGGGGGGCTACAATGAGCAGTTCTTC. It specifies CSARVDSRGGYNEQFF.

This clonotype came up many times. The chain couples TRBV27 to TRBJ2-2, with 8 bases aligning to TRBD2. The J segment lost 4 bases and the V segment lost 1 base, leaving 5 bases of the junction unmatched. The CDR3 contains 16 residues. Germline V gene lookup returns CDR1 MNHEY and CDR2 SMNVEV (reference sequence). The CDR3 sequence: CASSLWLAGVTGELFF. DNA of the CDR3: TGTGCCAGCAGTTTATGGCTAGCGGGTGTCACCGGGGAGCTGTTTTTT.

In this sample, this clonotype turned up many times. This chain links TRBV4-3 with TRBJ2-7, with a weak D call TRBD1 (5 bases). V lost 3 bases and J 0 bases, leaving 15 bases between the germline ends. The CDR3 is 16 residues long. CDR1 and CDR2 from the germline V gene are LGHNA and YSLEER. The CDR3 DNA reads TGCGCCAGCAGCCAGGCCTATAGGGGCAGCTCCTACGAGCAGTACTTC. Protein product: CASSQAYRGSSYEQYF.

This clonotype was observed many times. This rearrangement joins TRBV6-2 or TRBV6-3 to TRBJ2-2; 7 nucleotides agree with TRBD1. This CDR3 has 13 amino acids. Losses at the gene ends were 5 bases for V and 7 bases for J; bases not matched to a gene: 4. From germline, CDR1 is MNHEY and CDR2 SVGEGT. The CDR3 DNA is TGTGCCAGCAGTCTCACAGGGGTCGGGGAGCTGTTTTTT. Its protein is CASSLTGVGELFF.

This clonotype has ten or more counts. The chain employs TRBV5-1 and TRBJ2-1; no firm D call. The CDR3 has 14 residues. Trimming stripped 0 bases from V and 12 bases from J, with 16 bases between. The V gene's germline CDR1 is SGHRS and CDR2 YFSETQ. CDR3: CASSLGLDVFGQFF. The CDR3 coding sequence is TGCGCCAGCAGCTTGGGGCTAGATGTCTTCGGGCAGTTCTTC.

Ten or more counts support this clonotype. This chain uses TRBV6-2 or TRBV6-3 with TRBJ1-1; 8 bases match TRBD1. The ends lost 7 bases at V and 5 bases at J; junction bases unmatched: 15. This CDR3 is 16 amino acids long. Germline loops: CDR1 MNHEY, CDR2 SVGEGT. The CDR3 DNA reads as TGTGCCAGCAAATATAAACAGGGGGGCGATCGGACTGAAGCTTTCTTT. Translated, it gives CASKYKQGGDRTEAFF.

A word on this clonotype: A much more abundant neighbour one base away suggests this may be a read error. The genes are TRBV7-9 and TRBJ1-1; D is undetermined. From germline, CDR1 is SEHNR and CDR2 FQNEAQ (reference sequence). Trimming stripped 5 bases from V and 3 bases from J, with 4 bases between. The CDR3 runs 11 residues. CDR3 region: CASSRDTEAFF. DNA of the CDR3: TGTGCCAGCAGCCGGGACACTGAAGCTTTCTTT.

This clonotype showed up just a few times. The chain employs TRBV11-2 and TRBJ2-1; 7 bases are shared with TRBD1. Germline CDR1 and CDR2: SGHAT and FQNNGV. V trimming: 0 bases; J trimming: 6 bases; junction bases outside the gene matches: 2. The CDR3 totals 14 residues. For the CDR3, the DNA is TGTGCCAGCAGCTTAGAGGGACAGAGCAATGAGCAGTTCTTC. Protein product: CASSLEGQSNEQFF.

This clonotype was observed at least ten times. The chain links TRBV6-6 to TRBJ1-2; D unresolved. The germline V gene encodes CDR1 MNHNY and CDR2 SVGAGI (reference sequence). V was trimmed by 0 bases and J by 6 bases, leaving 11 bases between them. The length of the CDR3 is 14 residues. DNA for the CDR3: TGTGCCAGCAGTTACTCCCCGGGTGGCGATGGCTACACCTTC. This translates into CASSYSPGGDGYTF.

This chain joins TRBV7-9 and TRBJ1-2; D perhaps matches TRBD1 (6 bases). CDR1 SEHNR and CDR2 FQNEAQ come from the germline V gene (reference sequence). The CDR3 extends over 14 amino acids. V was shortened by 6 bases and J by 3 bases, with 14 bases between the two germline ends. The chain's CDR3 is CASRLSAGDYGYTF. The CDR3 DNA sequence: TGTGCCAGCAGGTTATCGGCAGGGGACTATGGCTACACCTTC.

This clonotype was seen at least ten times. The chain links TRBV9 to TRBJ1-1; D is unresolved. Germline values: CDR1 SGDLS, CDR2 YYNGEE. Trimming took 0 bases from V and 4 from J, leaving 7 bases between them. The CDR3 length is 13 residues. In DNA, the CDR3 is TGTGCCAGCAGCGTAGGGGTCTCCACTGAAGCTTTCTTT. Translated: CASSVGVSTEAFF.

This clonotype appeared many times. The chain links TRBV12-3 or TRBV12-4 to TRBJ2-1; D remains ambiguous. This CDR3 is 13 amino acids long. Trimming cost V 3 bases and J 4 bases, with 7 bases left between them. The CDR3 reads CASSFWAYNEQFF. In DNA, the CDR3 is TGTGCCAGCAGTTTTTGGGCATACAATGAGCAGTTCTTC.

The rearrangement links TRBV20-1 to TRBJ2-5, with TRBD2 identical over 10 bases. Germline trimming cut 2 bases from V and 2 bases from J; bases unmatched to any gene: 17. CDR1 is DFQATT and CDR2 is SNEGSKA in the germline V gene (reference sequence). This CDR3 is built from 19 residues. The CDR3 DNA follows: TGCAGTGCTAGATATGCGGGGCCTAGCGGGGGTCCCCAGCAAGAGACCCAGTACTTC. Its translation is CSARYAGPSGGPQQETQYF.

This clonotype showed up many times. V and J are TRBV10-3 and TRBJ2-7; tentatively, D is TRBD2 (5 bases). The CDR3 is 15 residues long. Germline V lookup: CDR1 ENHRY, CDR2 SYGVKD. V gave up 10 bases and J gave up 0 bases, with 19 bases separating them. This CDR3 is CATKEIASHSYEQYF. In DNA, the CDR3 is TGTGCCACCAAGGAAATAGCGAGTCACTCCTACGAGCAGTACTTC.

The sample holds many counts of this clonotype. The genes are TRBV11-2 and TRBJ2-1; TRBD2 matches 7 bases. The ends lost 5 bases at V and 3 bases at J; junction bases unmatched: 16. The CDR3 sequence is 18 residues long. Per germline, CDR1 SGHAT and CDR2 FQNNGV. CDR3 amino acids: CASSPTQRGARNYNEQFF. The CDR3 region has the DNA TGTGCCAGCAGCCCCACCCAGCGGGGAGCCCGCAACTACAATGAGCAGTTCTTC. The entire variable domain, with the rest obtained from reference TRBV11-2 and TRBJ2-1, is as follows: EAGVAQSPRYKIIEKRQSVAFWCNPISGHATLYWYQQILGQGPKLLIQFQNNGVVDDSQLPKDRFSAERLKGVDSTLKIQPAKLEDSAVYLCASSPTQRGARNYNEQFFGPGTRLTVL.

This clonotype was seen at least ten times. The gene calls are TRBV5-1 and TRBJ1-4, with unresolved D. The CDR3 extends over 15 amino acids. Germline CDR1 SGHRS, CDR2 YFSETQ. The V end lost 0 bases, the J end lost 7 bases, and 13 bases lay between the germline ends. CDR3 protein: CASSLEGRGFEKLFF. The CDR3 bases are TGCGCCAGCAGCTTGGAAGGGAGAGGCTTTGAAAAACTGTTTTTT.

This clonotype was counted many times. CDR3 residues: CASSLVGERETQYF. The CDR3 nucleotides read TGCGCCAGCAGCTTGGTGGGGGAACGGGAGACCCAGTACTTC. This rearrangement joins TRBV5-1 to TRBJ2-5; either TRBD1 or TRBD2 may supply D (5 bases each). The CDR3 has 14 residues. Trimming stripped 0 bases from V and 5 bases from J, with 11 bases between. The germline V gene has CDR1 SGHRS and CDR2 YFSETQ.

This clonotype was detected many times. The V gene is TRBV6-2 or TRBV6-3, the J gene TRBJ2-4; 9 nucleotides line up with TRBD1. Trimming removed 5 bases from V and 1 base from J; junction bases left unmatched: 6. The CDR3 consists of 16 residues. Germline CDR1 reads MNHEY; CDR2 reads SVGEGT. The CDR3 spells CASSGDRDKAKNIQYF. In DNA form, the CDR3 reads TGTGCCAGCAGTGGGGACAGGGACAAGGCCAAAAACATTCAGTACTTC.

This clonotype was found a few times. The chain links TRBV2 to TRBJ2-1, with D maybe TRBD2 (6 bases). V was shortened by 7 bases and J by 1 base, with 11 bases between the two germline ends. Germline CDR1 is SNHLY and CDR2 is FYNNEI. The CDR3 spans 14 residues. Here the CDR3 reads CASTRGGSYNEQFF. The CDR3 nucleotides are TGTGCCAGCACCCGGGGAGGTTCCTACAATGAGCAGTTCTTC.

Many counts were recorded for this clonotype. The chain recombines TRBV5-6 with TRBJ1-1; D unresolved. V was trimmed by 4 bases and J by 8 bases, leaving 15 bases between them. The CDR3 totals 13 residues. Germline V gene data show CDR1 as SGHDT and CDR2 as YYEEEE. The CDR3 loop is CASSPYPTREAFF. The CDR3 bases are TGTGCCAGCAGCCCGTATCCGACCAGGGAAGCTTTCTTT.

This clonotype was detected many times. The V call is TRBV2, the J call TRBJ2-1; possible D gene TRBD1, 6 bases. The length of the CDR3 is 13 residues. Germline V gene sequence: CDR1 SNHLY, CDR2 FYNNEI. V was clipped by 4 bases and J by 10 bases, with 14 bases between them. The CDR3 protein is CASSVTQGGEQFF. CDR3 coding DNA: TGTGCCAGCAGTGTAACACAGGGTGGAGAGCAGTTCTTC.

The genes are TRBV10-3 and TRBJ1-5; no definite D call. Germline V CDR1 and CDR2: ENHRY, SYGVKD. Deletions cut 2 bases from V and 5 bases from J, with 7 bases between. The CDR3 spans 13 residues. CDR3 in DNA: TGTGCCATCAGTGAGACTGGGGATCAGCCCCAGCATTTT. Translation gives CAISETGDQPQHF.

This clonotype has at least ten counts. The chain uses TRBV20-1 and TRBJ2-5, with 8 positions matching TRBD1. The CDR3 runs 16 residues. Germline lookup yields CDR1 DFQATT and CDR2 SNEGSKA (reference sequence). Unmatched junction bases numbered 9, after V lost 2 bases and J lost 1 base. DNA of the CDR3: TGCAGTGCTAGAACCCCTGACAGGGGACCCCAAGAGACCCAGTACTTC. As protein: CSARTPDRGPQETQYF.

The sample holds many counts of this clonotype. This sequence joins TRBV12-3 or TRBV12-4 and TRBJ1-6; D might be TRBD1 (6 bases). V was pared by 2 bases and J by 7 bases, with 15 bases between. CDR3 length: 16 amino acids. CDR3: CASSLTFWQGNSPLHF. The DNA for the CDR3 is TGTGCCAGCAGTTTAACATTTTGGCAGGGGAATTCACCCCTCCACTTT.

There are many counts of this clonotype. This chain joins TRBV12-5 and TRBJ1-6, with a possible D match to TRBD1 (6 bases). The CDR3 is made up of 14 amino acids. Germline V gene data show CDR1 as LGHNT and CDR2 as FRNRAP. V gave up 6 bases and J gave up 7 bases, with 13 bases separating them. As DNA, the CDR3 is TGTGCTAGTGGGGGGGGGCCTGGGAATTCACCCCTCCACTTT. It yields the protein CASGGGPGNSPLHF.

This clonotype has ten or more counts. The CDR3 bases are TGCAGCGTTGGCGGTGCAGATACGCAGTATTTT. It encodes CSVGGADTQYF. The chain joins TRBV29-1 to TRBJ2-3; D unresolved. Per the germline V gene, CDR1 is SQVTM and CDR2 is ANQGSEA. The CDR3 is made up of 11 amino acids. Trimming cost V 4 bases and J 4 bases, with 6 bases left between them.

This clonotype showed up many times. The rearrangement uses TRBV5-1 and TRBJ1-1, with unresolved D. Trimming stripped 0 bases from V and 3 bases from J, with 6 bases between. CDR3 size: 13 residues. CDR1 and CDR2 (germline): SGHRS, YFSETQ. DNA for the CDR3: TGCGCCAGCAGCTTGGACACGGACACTGAAGCTTTCTTT. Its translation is CASSLDTDTEAFF.